The 2 T cell receptor beta chains listed next were all sequenced from one sample in a study of technical replicates of blood from several donors. Repertoires were generated with immunoSEQ multiplex PCR, while TCRdb's copy carries only in-frame clones and drops some. The data show more than 65,000 clones, roughly 91% seen once. Sequencing was done on a sample of T cells isolated from PBMCs. The source of these receptors is a human donor in good health. Some clones in this sample may be carry-over from other donors' samples.

The chain combines TRBV2 with TRBJ1-5; D unresolved. Between the trimmed V and J ends, which lost 1 base and 6 bases, there was a span of 10 bases. This CDR3 has 14 amino acids. The germline V gene encodes CDR1 SNHLY and CDR2 FYNNEI. The CDR3 loop reads CASSEGQGSQPQHF. The CDR3 DNA is TGTGCCAGCAGTGAAGGCCAAGGGAGTCAGCCCCAGCATTTT.

The chain couples TRBV5-1 to TRBJ1-6; D call uncertain. Germline values: CDR1 SGHRS, CDR2 YFSETQ. CDR3 size: 14 residues. Trimming shortened V by 5 bases and J by 8 bases, and 14 bases separated the two germline ends. The CDR3 bases are TGCGCCAGCAGATATGTACCCGAGGATTCACCCCTCCACTTT. This translates into CASRYVPEDSPLHF.